These 13 T cell receptor beta chains were all obtained from the same sample, sequenced in a study of T cell responses to AZD1222 COVID-19 vaccine. Profiled with immunoSEQ multiplex PCR; TCRdb holds only in-frame clones, not every one. This table holds 130,000 or so clones, 90% found once. Specimen: peripheral blood, collected on day 0 of AZD1222 vaccination. The receptors stem from an adult in good health.

The sample holds a few counts of this clone. The V call is TRBV19, the J call TRBJ1-5, with TRBD1 as a possible D gene (6 bases). V lost 2 bases and J 4 bases, leaving 12 bases between the germline ends. This CDR3 has 15 amino acids. Germline V lookup: CDR1 LNHDA, CDR2 SQIVND (reference sequence). The CDR3 sequence is CASSIISGANQPQHF. The DNA for the CDR3 is TGTGCCAGTAGTATAATTTCAGGGGCAAATCAGCCCCAGCATTTT.

This clone was seen once. The chain couples TRBV29-1 to TRBJ2-1; TRBD2 might be the D (6 bases). CDR3 length equals 13 residues. Germline loops: CDR1 SQVTM, CDR2 ANQGSEA. V was shortened by 6 bases and J by 1 base, with 10 bases between the two germline ends. CDR3 bases: TGCAGCGTAACGGGACTGTCCTACAATGAGCAGTTCTTC. Translation gives CSVTGLSYNEQFF.

The chain has TRBV11-2 and TRBJ1-1; maybe TRBD1 (5 bases). Between the trimmed V and J ends, which lost 5 bases and 1 base, there was a span of 8 bases. There are 13 residues in the CDR3. Per germline, CDR1 SGHAT and CDR2 FQNNGV. The CDR3 sequence is CASSLDRNTEAFF. CDR3 in DNA: TGTGCCAGCAGCCTCGACAGGAACACTGAAGCTTTCTTT.

CDR3 nucleotides: TGTGCCAGCAGCTTAGATCCGGGAGACAATGAGCAGTTCTTC. The encoded protein is CASSLDPGDNEQFF. This chain uses TRBV11-2 with TRBJ2-1, with D possibly being TRBD2 (6 bases). The germline CDR1 and CDR2 sequences are SGHAT and FQNNGV. This CDR3 has 14 residues. Trimming took 0 bases from V and 5 from J, leaving 8 bases between them. The full variable domain, in which reference TRBV11-2 and TRBJ2-1 provide the parts outside the CDR3, is EAGVAQSPRYKIIEKRQSVAFWCNPISGHATLYWYQQILGQGPKLLIQFQNNGVVDDSQLPKDRFSAERLKGVDSTLKIQPAKLEDSAVYLCASSLDPGDNEQFFGPGTRLTVL.

CDR3 DNA sequence: TGCAGCGTTGATGTTAGGACTAGCGGGAGTCGGGAGCAGTTCTTC. Its translation is CSVDVRTSGSREQFF. The chain recombines TRBV29-1 with TRBJ2-1; 13 positions agree with TRBD2. The ends lost 3 bases at V and 10 bases at J; junction bases unmatched: 9. The V gene's germline CDR1 is SQVTM and CDR2 ANQGSEA. The CDR3 loop spans 15 amino acids.

Only a few counts were recorded for this clone. Additional DNA sequences in this sample encode the identical CDR3. V and J are TRBV6-5 and TRBJ2-7; TRBD2 matches 8 bases. The CDR3 is made up of 14 amino acids. After removal of 7 bases from V and 2 bases from J, the junction contained 7 bases not matched to a gene. The germline V gene encodes CDR1 MNHEY and CDR2 SVGAGI. For the CDR3, the DNA is TGTGCCAGCAACCCGGCGGGAGGACCCTACGAGCAGTACTTC. As protein: CASNPAGGPYEQYF.

The rearrangement joins TRBV5-1 to TRBJ1-6; D may be TRBD1 (6 bases). The germline V gene has CDR1 SGHRS and CDR2 YFSETQ. CDR3 length: 13 residues. The ends were cut back, 6 bases at V and 4 bases at J, with 8 bases in the middle. This CDR3 is CASTTGYNSPLHF. CDR3 coding DNA: TGCGCCAGCACGACAGGTTATAATTCACCCCTCCACTTT.

This chain connects TRBV5-1 to TRBJ2-3; the match to TRBD2 covers 11 bases. The CDR3 contains 17 residues. CDR1 and CDR2 from the germline V gene are SGHRS and YFSETQ. V gave up 4 bases and J gave up 3 bases; unmatched junction bases: 10. The CDR3 DNA reads as TGCGCCAGCAGCCGGGGGGCTAGCGGGAGGTATACAGATACGCAGTATTTT. As protein: CASSRGASGRYTDTQYF.

The chain joins TRBV30 to TRBJ2-1, with 11 bases matching TRBD2. V gave up 3 bases and J gave up 3 bases; unmatched junction bases: 1. This CDR3 is 14 amino acids long. The V gene's germline CDR1 is GTSNPN and CDR2 SVGIG (reference sequence). CDR3 nucleotides: TGTGCCTGGAGAGGACTAGCGGGCTACAATGAGCAGTTCTTC. The encoded protein is CAWRGLAGYNEQFF.

V usage is TRBV28 and J usage is TRBJ1-1; 11 nucleotides line up with TRBD1. The V gene end was trimmed by 6 bases and the J gene end by 2 bases; junction bases not matched to a gene: 8. CDR3 length equals 16 residues. Germline lookup yields CDR1 MDHEN and CDR2 SYDVKM. CDR3: CASSPDRGRFNTEAFF. The CDR3 DNA is TGTGCCAGCAGCCCGGACAGGGGGCGCTTCAACACTGAAGCTTTCTTT.

The chain couples TRBV11-2 to TRBJ2-7; 9 bases agree with TRBD2. The CDR3 spans 17 residues. The germline gives CDR1 SGHAT, CDR2 FQNNGV. J gave up 1 base and V 2 bases, and 9 bases lay outside the gene matches. The CDR3 reads CASSLWGGRVESYEQYF. DNA of the CDR3: TGTGCCAGCAGCTTATGGGGCGGGAGGGTTGAATCCTACGAGCAGTACTTC.

This rearrangement joins TRBV9 to TRBJ1-6; D is possibly TRBD1 (5 bases). From germline, CDR1 is SGDLS and CDR2 YYNGEE. CDR3 length: 16 residues. Trimming left V 3 bases short and J 6 bases short, with 16 bases between. The CDR3 loop is CASSANLGRLNSPLHF. The CDR3 DNA sequence: TGTGCCAGCAGCGCTAACCTGGGGCGCCTTAATTCACCCCTCCACTTT.

This clone was seen a few times. This sequence joins TRBV18 and TRBJ1-1; perhaps TRBD1 as D (5 bases). Trimming left V 5 bases short and J 1 base short, with 20 bases between. The CDR3 contains 17 residues. Germline V gene sequence: CDR1 KGHSH, CDR2 LQKENI. CDR3 bases: TGTGCCAGCTCAGACCAGGAGGGCAACAGGCCGAACACTGAAGCTTTCTTT. Its translation is CASSDQEGNRPNTEAFF.